What follows are 20 T cell receptor beta chains derived from one specimen sequenced in a study of T cells in Graves' hyperthyroidism and ophthalmopathy. It was RNA transcripts that yielded the amplified TCR beta CDR3 regions. Using the HTBI primer set, a first-round RT-PCR was run on the TCR CDR3. TCRdb passed the multiplex PCR reads through MiXCR, listing each CDR3 protein once. The data contain over 450,000 distinct CDR3 sequences, roughly a sixth of them singletons. The specimen sequenced was blood. The receptor set was obtained from a woman under 30 with Graves' ophthalmopathy.

In its sample, this clonotype was seen a few times. The V and J genes are TRBV11-2 and TRBJ1-4; 7 bases fit TRBD1. This CDR3 region has 14 residues. CDR1 and CDR2 from the germline V gene are SGHAT and FQNNGV. Unmatched junction bases numbered 4, after V lost 6 bases and J lost 3 bases. The CDR3 coding sequence is TGTGCCAGCAGAAGACAGGGCCCTAATGAAAAACTGTTTTTT. This sequence encodes CASRRQGPNEKLFF.

This clonotype was detected a few times. The gene calls are TRBV20-1 and TRBJ2-1; 8 nucleotides line up with TRBD2. Germline loops: CDR1 DFQATT, CDR2 SNEGSKA (reference sequence). V was pared by 1 base and J by 7 bases, with 9 bases of the junction left unmatched. The CDR3 length is 15 residues. DNA of the CDR3: TGCAGTGCTAGAGCGGGACTAGGGTTGAGGAATGAGCAGTTCTTC. It codes for CSARAGLGLRNEQFF.

This clonotype was counted many times. The chain couples TRBV3-1 to TRBJ2-2, with D maybe TRBD1 (6 bases). The length of the CDR3 is 16 residues. The ends were cut back, 0 bases at V and 7 bases at J, with 15 bases in the middle. Germline V lookup: CDR1 LGHDT, CDR2 YNNKEL (reference sequence). DNA of the CDR3: TGTGCCAGCAGCCAAGAAGCGTGGGGGCGGCACGGGGAGCTGTTTTTT. This encodes CASSQEAWGRHGELFF. The full variable domain, rest sourced from reference TRBV3-1 and TRBJ2-2, is DTAVSQTPKYLVTQMGNDKSIKCEQNLGHDTMYWYKQDSKKFLKIMFSYNNKELIINETVPNRFSPKSPDKAHLNLHINSLELGDSAVYFCASSQEAWGRHGELFFGEGSRLTVL.

This clonotype was seen many times. The DNA for the CDR3 is TGTGCCAGCAGTTCCGAGACTAGCGGGGGGGGACTAACAGATACGCAGTATTTT. This gives the protein CASSSETSGGGLTDTQYF. V is TRBV12-3 or TRBV12-4 and J is TRBJ2-3; TRBD2 agrees at 14 bases. CDR3 size: 18 residues. J was trimmed by 3 bases and V by 4 bases; bases with no gene match: 9.

On this clonotype itself: Since a much larger clone is just one base distant, this may be a read error. Without the conserved terminal phenylalanine or tryptophan, this CDR3 likely stems from a read error. The chain couples TRBV27 to TRBJ1-5, with D unresolved. This CDR3 spans 15 amino acids. Trimming took off 4 bases at V and 0 bases at J, with 10 bases between the two ends. Germline values: CDR1 MNHEY, CDR2 SMNVEV (reference sequence). The CDR3 loop reads CASSSSSHSNQPQHL. CDR3 sequence (DNA): TGTGCCAGCAGTTCCTCCAGTCATAGCAATCAGCCCCAGCATTTA.

The genes are TRBV5-5 and TRBJ1-2; a possible D gene is TRBD1 (5 bases). V dropped 4 bases and J dropped 4 bases, with 5 bases sitting between them. This CDR3 is 11 amino acids long. Germline CDR1 is SGHKS and CDR2 is YYEKEE (reference sequence). In DNA, the CDR3 is TGTGCCAGCAGCGGGACCTATGGCTACACCTTC. This gives the protein CASSGTYGYTF.

This rearrangement joins TRBV6-2 or TRBV6-3 to TRBJ1-4; tentative D call: TRBD1 (6 bases). V lost 2 bases and J lost 6, with 13 bases in between. CDR1 is MNHEY and CDR2 is SVGEGT in the germline V gene. The CDR3 is 15 residues long. The CDR3 bases are TGTGCCAGCAGTTACCGGCAGGGGAGGTATGAAAAACTGTTTTTT. Its protein is CASSYRQGRYEKLFF.

The chain employs TRBV3-1 and TRBJ2-3, with 9 bases lining up with TRBD2. CDR1 and CDR2 from the germline V gene are LGHDT and YNNKEL (reference sequence). Unmatched junction bases numbered 5, after V lost 6 bases and J lost 4 bases. The CDR3 loop spans 14 amino acids. This CDR3 reads CASRQGTSPDTQYF. The CDR3 DNA reads as TGTGCCAGCAGGCAGGGGACTAGCCCAGATACGCAGTATTTT.

This clonotype was found many times. The CDR3 loop is CASSPSGYTEAFF. In DNA form, the CDR3 reads TGTGCCAGCAGTCCCTCAGGGTACACTGAAGCTTTCTTT. The genes are TRBV6-1 and TRBJ1-1; D perhaps matches TRBD1 (5 bases). V was pared by 5 bases and J by 3 bases, with 10 bases between. Germline lookup yields CDR1 MNHNS and CDR2 SASEGT. This CDR3 comprises 13 residues.

This clonotype was observed at least ten times. The chain uses TRBV7-9 and TRBJ2-7; tentatively, D is TRBD1 or TRBD2 (5 bases each). The germline V gene has CDR1 SEHNR and CDR2 FQNEAQ (reference sequence). V dropped 3 bases and J dropped 4 bases, with 13 bases sitting between them. This CDR3 comprises 14 residues. CDR3: CASSFARGSYEQYF. CDR3 nucleotides: TGTGCCAGCAGCTTTGCGAGGGGTTCGTACGAGCAGTACTTC.

This clonotype was counted many times. The chain uses TRBV7-9 and TRBJ2-7; weak D call: TRBD2 (6 bases). Trimming took off 5 bases at V and 0 bases at J, with 17 bases between the two ends. In germline, CDR1 is SEHNR, CDR2 FQNEAQ (reference sequence). CDR3 size: 16 residues. In nucleotides, the CDR3 is TGTGCCAGCAGCCGAGTTCGGACCGGGAGCTCCTACGAGCAGTACTTC. This codes for CASSRVRTGSSYEQYF.

A few counts support this clonotype. This chain uses TRBV6-6 with TRBJ2-3; D perhaps matches TRBD1 (5 bases). The CDR3 is 15 residues long. Trimming removed 0 bases at V and 5 bases at J, with 12 bases between. In germline, CDR1 is MNHNY, CDR2 SVGAGI (reference sequence). The CDR3 coding sequence is TGTGCCAGCAGTTACTCGACTGGGGCTGGAGATACGCAGTATTTT. It specifies CASSYSTGAGDTQYF.

This clonotype showed up just a few times. The chain carries TRBV7-2 and TRBJ2-1; TRBD2 aligns across 9 bases. Germline values: CDR1 SGHTA, CDR2 FQGNSA. The ends lost 0 bases at V and 4 bases at J; junction bases unmatched: 7. The CDR3 is made up of 17 amino acids. The CDR3 nucleotides are TGTGCCAGCAGCTTAGCGTCCGCAGCGGGAGGTTACAATGAGCAGTTCTTC. It translates to CASSLASAAGGYNEQFF.

The V call is TRBV5-4, the J call TRBJ2-2; D might be TRBD2 (6 bases). The CDR3 spans 14 residues. Trimming shortened V by 5 bases and J by 7 bases, and 15 bases separated the two germline ends. Germline loops: CDR1 SGHNT, CDR2 YYREEE (reference sequence). The CDR3 sequence: CASRPMGEVGELFF. CDR3 sequence (DNA): TGTGCCAGCAGACCCATGGGGGAGGTCGGGGAGCTGTTTTTT.

This clonotype came up many times. CDR3 DNA sequence: TGTGCCAGCAGCTCCATTCTAACCTACGAGCAGTACTTC. Its protein is CASSSILTYEQYF. The rearrangement joins TRBV11-2 to TRBJ2-7; D gene ambiguous. Trimming pared 4 bases from V and 2 bases from J, leaving 9 bases between. The CDR3 consists of 13 residues. CDR1 and CDR2 from the germline V gene are SGHAT and FQNNGV.

This clonotype occurred many times. This sequence joins TRBV14 and TRBJ1-2; TRBD1 is a possible D gene (5 bases). Germline V gene lookup returns CDR1 SGHDN and CDR2 FVKESK. The V end was cut by 4 bases, the J end by 6 bases, with 9 bases between. This CDR3 has 12 amino acids. The CDR3 region has the DNA TGTGCCAGCAGCCGAACCAGGGATGGCTACACCTTC. The encoded protein is CASSRTRDGYTF. The entire variable domain, with the rest obtained from reference TRBV14 and TRBJ1-2, is as follows: EAGVTQFPSHSVIEKGQTVTLRCDPISGHDNLYWYRRVMGKEIKFLLHFVKESKQDESGMPNNRFLAERTGGTYSTLKVQPAELEDSGVYFCASSRTRDGYTFGSGTRLTVV.

CDR3 sequence reads: CASSLDRLRVNTEAFF. The CDR3 DNA sequence: TGTGCCAGCAGCTTAGACCGGTTAAGGGTGAACACTGAAGCTTTCTTT. This chain connects TRBV7-2 to TRBJ1-1; D uncertain. CDR1 and CDR2 from the germline V gene are SGHTA and FQGNSA. CDR3 size: 16 residues. V was pared by 1 base and J by 0 bases, with 12 bases between.

This clonotype has at least ten counts. The chain employs TRBV6-1 and TRBJ1-1; 9 bases agree with TRBD1. The V segment lost 1 base and the J segment 2 bases; nucleotides outside the gene matches: 2. CDR1 is MNHNS, CDR2 SASEGT, per germline. There are 15 residues in the CDR3. The CDR3 DNA is TGTGCCAGCAGTGAAGAGGGACAGGGAAACACTGAAGCTTTCTTT. Protein: CASSEEGQGNTEAFF.

This clonotype came up many times. The V and J genes are TRBV2 and TRBJ1-2, with 10 bases matching TRBD1. From germline, CDR1 is SNHLY and CDR2 FYNNEI. V was clipped by 5 bases and J by 6 bases; unmatched bases: 3. The CDR3 contains 13 residues. Here the CDR3 DNA reads TGTGCCAGCAGTCCCGGGACAGGGGATGGCTACACCTTC. Residues: CASSPGTGDGYTF.

This clonotype showed up just a few times. The chain carries TRBV4-2 and TRBJ1-1; D is unresolved. The CDR3 covers 13 residues. V lost 4 bases and J lost 0, with 6 bases in between. In germline, CDR1 is LGHNA, CDR2 YNFKEQ. The CDR3 region is CASSRALNTEAFF. Here the CDR3 DNA reads TGTGCCAGCAGCCGAGCCTTGAACACTGAAGCTTTCTTT.